This T cell receptor beta chain stems from a study of blood T cells in healthy people across ages. The second PCR ran roughly 6 to 12 cycles with a sample-barcoded 5' primer and J-beta primers. TCRdb used MiXCR to reprocess the 5' RACE reads, holding one entry per CDR3 protein. This sample yields around 1.1 million distinct CDR3 sequences, of which more than 30% are seen a single time; roughly 14% belongs to the top ten. Staff drew approximately 9.1 milliliters of peripheral blood from each donor. Germline CDR1 SGHNT, CDR2 YENEEA. V was shortened by 1 base and J by 4 bases, with 11 bases between the two germline ends. The CDR3 is 15 amino acids.

The receptor was derived from a young man in good health. The sample comprised blood. V and J are TRBV11-3 and TRBJ2-1; no clear D gene. The CDR3 reads CASSLGVAEYNEQFF. Here the CDR3 DNA reads TGTGCCAGCAGCTTAGGGGTCGCGGAATACAATGAGCAGTTCTTC. Drawing the rest from reference TRBV11-3 and TRBJ2-1, the complete variable domain is EAGVVQSPRYKIIEKKQPVAFWCNPISGHNTLYWYLQNLGQGPELLIRYENEEAVDDSQLPKDRFSAERLKGVDSTLKIQPAELGDSAVYLCASSLGVAEYNEQFFGPGTRLTVL.